This T cell receptor beta chain was recovered during a study of blood T cell repertoires in COVID-19. Germline V CDR1 and CDR2: SNHLY, FYNNEI. After removal of 6 bases from V and 3 bases from J, the junction contained 10 bases not matched to a gene. The CDR3 is 15 amino acids. Libraries were prepared by immunoSEQ multiplex PCR; TCRdb keeps only in-frame clonotypes and omits some of them. The profile shows a few hundred thousand clones, around 90% of them singletons. The receptor comes from a woman between 18 and 30 years old with acute COVID-19. The V and J genes are TRBV2 and TRBJ2-7; 8 bases map to TRBD2. The sample comprised PBMCs or T cells enriched from blood (not recorded which). The CDR3 protein is CASRVEIAGLYEQYF. The CDR3, as DNA: TGTGCCAGCAGAGTGGAGATAGCGGGACTCTACGAGCAGTACTTC.